This is a list of T cell receptor beta chains from one sample in a study of blood T cell repertoires in COVID-19. This table comes from immunoSEQ multiplex PCR, and its TCRdb copy is limited to in-frame clones, with some not included. Found here are roughly 100,000 clones, approximately 89% of them singletons; the top ten hold roughly 18%. The sample consisted of peripheral blood. These receptors were taken from a woman at least 80 years old in a cohort sampled during active COVID-19. The CDR3 runs from the conserved cysteine through the conserved F or W. Fields, in order: CDR3 DNA, CDR3 protein, V gene, J gene, D gene, clone size. The D gene is left open where the match is weak. Clone size, where shown, is once, few, many, or a class for clones that have expanded.

CDR3nt: TGTGCCAGCAGTTACCCGGACAGTTTGAGGAACACCATATATTTT
CDR3aa: CASSYPDSLRNTIYF
v_gene: TRBV6-2/TRBV6-3
j_gene: TRBJ1-3
d_gene: -
abundance: -

CDR3nt: TGTGCCAGCAGCGAACAGGGTCCCCAGTACTTC
CDR3aa: CASSEQGPQYF
v_gene: TRBV7-8
j_gene: TRBJ2-5
d_gene: -
abundance: once

CDR3nt: TGTGCCAGTAGTATATTTAGCCTGAGCGGGAGGGAACCTCAGTACTTC
CDR3aa: CASSIFSLSGREPQYF
v_gene: TRBV19
j_gene: TRBJ2-7
d_gene: TRBD2
abundance: -

CDR3nt: TGTGCCAGCAGCTCTAACGGGGGGGATGGCTACACCTTC
CDR3aa: CASSSNGGDGYTF
v_gene: TRBV7-2
j_gene: TRBJ1-2
d_gene: -
abundance: -

CDR3nt: TGTGCCAGTACCCGAGTGGACAGGGTGAATGAAGCTTTCTTT
CDR3aa: CASTRVDRVNEAFF
v_gene: TRBV19
j_gene: TRBJ1-1
d_gene: TRBD1
abundance: -

CDR3nt: TGTGCCAGTAGTATTCAAGGGACAGGGATAGGTCAGCCCCAGCATTTT
CDR3aa: CASSIQGTGIGQPQHF
v_gene: TRBV19
j_gene: TRBJ1-5
d_gene: TRBD1
abundance: -

CDR3nt: TGCGCCAGCCTGGACAGACGTGCAACTAATGAAAAACTGTTTTTT
CDR3aa: CASLDRRATNEKLFF
v_gene: TRBV10-1
j_gene: TRBJ1-4
d_gene: -
abundance: -

CDR3nt: TGTGCCAGCAGTCTAGGGGGCCCCCCGGGAGAGCAGTACTTC
CDR3aa: CASSLGGPPGEQYF
v_gene: TRBV27
j_gene: TRBJ2-7
d_gene: TRBD1
abundance: -

CDR3nt: TGTGCCTCACAGGGACTAGCGGGAACCGAGACCCAGTACTTC
CDR3aa: CASQGLAGTETQYF
v_gene: TRBV15
j_gene: TRBJ2-5
d_gene: TRBD2
abundance: -

CDR3nt: TGTGCCAGCAGCCAAGATAGAGGGACAGGGGTGGGAGAGACCCAGTACTTC
CDR3aa: CASSQDRGTGVGETQYF
v_gene: TRBV3-1/TRBV3-2
j_gene: TRBJ2-5
d_gene: TRBD1
abundance: -

CDR3nt: TGTGCCAGCAACCAAGCCGGGACTAGCGGGAGTAGTGAGCAGTTCTTC
CDR3aa: CASNQAGTSGSSEQFF
v_gene: TRBV11-2
j_gene: TRBJ2-1
d_gene: TRBD2
abundance: -

CDR3nt: TGTGCCAGCAGCCTGGTGGGGGGGCACAATGAGCAGTTCTTC
CDR3aa: CASSLVGGHNEQFF
v_gene: TRBV3-1/TRBV3-2
j_gene: TRBJ2-1
d_gene: -
abundance: -

CDR3nt: TGTGCCAGCTCGAGTTTGGAGAATTCACCCCTCCACTTT
CDR3aa: CASSSLENSPLHF
v_gene: TRBV3-1/TRBV3-2
j_gene: TRBJ1-6
d_gene: -
abundance: -

CDR3nt: TGTGCCACCAGCAGAGATAGAGTGGGACAGGCCGGATACGAGCAGTACTTC
CDR3aa: CATSRDRVGQAGYEQYF
v_gene: TRBV15
j_gene: TRBJ2-7
d_gene: TRBD1
abundance: once

CDR3nt: TGTGCCAGCAGCTTAGAGGCTAGCGGGAGTTTCGTAGGCGAGCAGTACTTC
CDR3aa: CASSLEASGSFVGEQYF
v_gene: TRBV7-2
j_gene: TRBJ2-7
d_gene: TRBD2
abundance: -

CDR3nt: TGTGCCAGCAGCTTGGAGCGGGTGAAAGAGACCCAGTACTTC
CDR3aa: CASSLERVKETQYF
v_gene: TRBV5-4
j_gene: TRBJ2-5
d_gene: -
abundance: -

CDR3nt: TGTGCCAGCTCACCGCTAGCGGGAGGCCTCTCCTACGAGCAGTACTTC
CDR3aa: CASSPLAGGLSYEQYF
v_gene: TRBV18
j_gene: TRBJ2-7
d_gene: TRBD2
abundance: -

CDR3nt: TGTGCCAGCTCACCTCCATTGAGGGACAAAGAAAAACTGTTTTTT
CDR3aa: CASSPPLRDKEKLFF
v_gene: TRBV18
j_gene: TRBJ1-4
d_gene: -
abundance: -

CDR3nt: TGTGCCACCAGTGATCCACAGGGCTACGAGCAGTACTTC
CDR3aa: CATSDPQGYEQYF
v_gene: TRBV24-1
j_gene: TRBJ2-7
d_gene: -
abundance: few

CDR3nt: TGTGCCAGCAGTTTGGGGGGAGGGAACACCGGGGAGCTGTTTTTT
CDR3aa: CASSLGGGNTGELFF
v_gene: TRBV28
j_gene: TRBJ2-2
d_gene: -
abundance: once

CDR3nt: TGTGCCAGTAGTCGGGAAGCGGGAGAAACGAATGAGCAGTTCTTC
CDR3aa: CASSREAGETNEQFF
v_gene: TRBV19
j_gene: TRBJ2-1
d_gene: TRBD2
abundance: -

CDR3nt: TGTGCCAGCAGCCCCCCGGGGGGGTATAACACCGGGGAGCTGTTTTTT
CDR3aa: CASSPPGGYNTGELFF
v_gene: TRBV5-6
j_gene: TRBJ2-2
d_gene: TRBD2
abundance: -

CDR3nt: TGCGCCAGCCGAATTAGTTCTTACGGCACAGATACGCAGTATTTT
CDR3aa: CASRISSYGTDTQYF
v_gene: TRBV5-1
j_gene: TRBJ2-3
d_gene: -
abundance: -

CDR3nt: TGTGCCAGTACCTTAGTTGGCAATCAGCCCCAGCATTTT
CDR3aa: CASTLVGNQPQHF
v_gene: TRBV19
j_gene: TRBJ1-5
d_gene: -
abundance: -

CDR3nt: TGTGCCAGAAGGGGCCAGGGGAAGAAGTATGGCTACACCTTC
CDR3aa: CARRGQGKKYGYTF
v_gene: TRBV19
j_gene: TRBJ1-2
d_gene: -
abundance: -

CDR3nt: TGTGCCAGCAGTGAATATCAGGGGAATTCACCCCTCCACTTT
CDR3aa: CASSEYQGNSPLHF
v_gene: TRBV25-1
j_gene: TRBJ1-6
d_gene: -
abundance: -

CDR3nt: TGTGCCAGCTCAAAAAAAGGACAGAACAATGAGCAGTTCTTC
CDR3aa: CASSKKGQNNEQFF
v_gene: TRBV18
j_gene: TRBJ2-1
d_gene: -
abundance: -

CDR3nt: TGTGCCACCAGTGATATAGGGGGAGGCTACACCTTC
CDR3aa: CATSDIGGGYTF
v_gene: TRBV24-1
j_gene: TRBJ1-2
d_gene: -
abundance: -

CDR3nt: TGTGCCAGCAGCCAAGAGGGGAGGGGATCACCCCTCCACTTT
CDR3aa: CASSQEGRGSPLHF
v_gene: TRBV14
j_gene: TRBJ1-6
d_gene: -
abundance: -

CDR3nt: TGTGCCAGTACTATTAGGACAGTTTTGAACACTGAAGCTTTCTTT
CDR3aa: CASTIRTVLNTEAFF
v_gene: TRBV19
j_gene: TRBJ1-1
d_gene: -
abundance: -